These 15 T cell receptor beta chains originate from one sample sequenced in a study of T cell responses to AZD1222 COVID-19 vaccine. This table comes from immunoSEQ multiplex PCR, and its TCRdb copy is limited to in-frame clones, with some not included. Of over 85,000 clones in the sample, 88% were seen once. Specimen: peripheral blood, collected on day 0 of AZD1222 vaccination. The receptors were sampled from an adult in good health.

V and J are TRBV20-1 and TRBJ1-2; D uncertain. Germline V gene sequence: CDR1 DFQATT, CDR2 SNEGSKA (reference sequence). The CDR3 is 11 amino acids. Deletions cut 5 bases from V and 7 bases from J, with 11 bases between. The CDR3 nucleotides are TGCAGTGCTCCCTCGGCCATTGGCTACACCTTC. Translating gives CSAPSAIGYTF.

The V gene is TRBV27, the J gene TRBJ2-7, with 8 bases identical to TRBD1. With V trimmed by 2 bases and J by 2 bases, 14 bases remained unmatched. This CDR3 comprises 18 residues. The V gene's germline CDR1 is MNHEY and CDR2 SMNVEV (reference sequence). This CDR3 is CASSLKTGALAGPYEQYF. In DNA form, the CDR3 reads TGTGCCAGCAGTTTAAAGACAGGGGCACTAGCCGGGCCCTACGAGCAGTACTTC.

This chain uses TRBV20-1 with TRBJ1-1, with D hard to call. Looked up from germline, CDR1 is DFQATT and CDR2 is SNEGSKA (reference sequence). The germline V and J ends were trimmed by 3 bases and 5 bases, with 19 bases remaining between them. This CDR3 region has 15 residues. The CDR3 here is CSASGAARSRTEAFF. CDR3 nucleotide sequence: TGCAGTGCTAGTGGAGCGGCCAGAAGCAGGACTGAAGCTTTCTTT.

The chain has TRBV4-1 and TRBJ1-1; D is unclear. Trimming took off 4 bases at V and 1 base at J, with 10 bases between the two ends. Germline V gives CDR1 MGHRA, CDR2 YSYEKL. There are 14 residues in the CDR3. The CDR3 sequence: CASSLDLPNTEAFF. The CDR3 DNA reads as TGCGCCAGCAGCCTCGACCTTCCGAACACTGAAGCTTTCTTT.

This chain joins TRBV19 and TRBJ1-5, with D perhaps matching TRBD1 (5 bases). There are 15 residues in the CDR3. The germline CDR1 and CDR2 sequences are LNHDA and SQIVND (reference sequence). The ends were cut back, 3 bases at V and 3 bases at J, with 12 bases in the middle. The DNA for the CDR3 is TGTGCCAGTAGTATGGGGGATAGACCCAATCAGCCCCAGCATTTT. It codes for CASSMGDRPNQPQHF.

The V and J genes are TRBV10-3 and TRBJ2-3; D is possibly TRBD1 (7 bases). The CDR3 loop spans 14 amino acids. V lost 7 bases and J 3 bases, leaving 14 bases between the germline ends. CDR1 is ENHRY and CDR2 is SYGVKD in the germline V gene. The CDR3 is CAINPGGRTDTQYF. The CDR3 bases are TGTGCCATCAATCCAGGGGGGAGGACAGATACGCAGTATTTT.

The chain links TRBV7-2 to TRBJ2-4, with D possibly TRBD1 on 6 matching bases. The V end lost 5 bases, the J end lost 0 bases, and 14 bases lay between the germline ends. Germline-derived CDR1 and CDR2 are SGHTA and FQGNSA. This CDR3 is 16 amino acids long. As DNA, the CDR3 is TGTGCCAGCAGCCCCCGACAGGATGTAGCCAAAAACATTCAGTACTTC. It codes for CASSPRQDVAKNIQYF. Based on the CDR3 plus reference TRBV7-2 and TRBJ2-4, the full variable domain is GAGVSQSPSNKVTEKGKDVELRCDPISGHTALYWYRQSLGQGLEFLIYFQGNSAPDKSGLPSDRFSAERTGGSVSTLTIQRTQQEDSAVYLCASSPRQDVAKNIQYFGAGTRLSVL.

V gene TRBV30 combines with J gene TRBJ1-2; D remains ambiguous. V lost 1 base and J lost 6, with 3 bases in between. Germline V gene lookup returns CDR1 GTSNPN and CDR2 SVGIG (reference sequence). This CDR3 region has 10 residues. The CDR3 DNA sequence: TGTGCCTGGAGTGGGAATGGCTACACCTTC. Amino acid sequence: CAWSGNGYTF.

For the CDR3, the DNA is TGTGCCAGCAGTGAACTTACAGTGTTGAACTATGGCTACACCTTC. Translating it yields CASSELTVLNYGYTF. This chain links TRBV6-1 with TRBJ1-2; D is unclear. This CDR3 has 15 amino acids. The V end lost 2 bases, the J end lost 2 bases, and 12 bases lay between the germline ends. Germline loops: CDR1 MNHNS, CDR2 SASEGT.

The chain combines TRBV27 with TRBJ1-1; no reliable D call. CDR3 length: 14 residues. Germline values: CDR1 MNHEY, CDR2 SMNVEV (reference sequence). Trimming left V 3 bases short and J 1 base short, with 9 bases between. The CDR3: CASSFPVKNTEAFF. CDR3 bases: TGTGCCAGCAGTTTTCCGGTGAAGAACACTGAAGCTTTCTTT.

The chain carries TRBV28 and TRBJ2-2; 7 positions match TRBD2. This CDR3 contains 14 residues. V lost 8 bases to trimming and J lost 1 base; unmatched junction nucleotides: 4. Germline V gene sequence: CDR1 MDHEN, CDR2 SYDVKM. The CDR3 loop is CASGSGENTGELFF. As DNA, the CDR3 is TGTGCCAGCGGGAGCGGGGAGAACACCGGGGAGCTGTTTTTT. The whole variable domain, filled in from reference TRBV28 and TRBJ2-2, reads DVKVTQSSRYLVKRTGEKVFLECVQDMDHENMFWYRQDPGLGLRLIYFSYDVKMKEKGDIPEGYSVSREKKERFSLILESASTNQTSMYLCASGSGENTGELFFGEGSRLTVL.

The rearrangement joins TRBV19 to TRBJ2-6; D might be TRBD2 (6 bases). CDR1 is LNHDA, CDR2 SQIVND, per germline (reference sequence). The CDR3 loop spans 15 amino acids. V gave up 3 bases and J gave up 0 bases, with 6 bases separating them. The CDR3 DNA reads as TGTGCCAGTAGTATCGGGAGCTCTGGGGCCAACGTCCTGACTTTC. Protein sequence: CASSIGSSGANVLTF.

The chain has TRBV3-1 (or the pseudogene TRBV3-2) and TRBJ2-5; the D is unclear. There are 12 residues in the CDR3. CDR1 is LGHDT and CDR2 is YNNKEL in the germline V gene (reference sequence). Trimming cost V 7 bases and J 1 base, with 7 bases left between them. The CDR3 is CASTGSQETQYF. The CDR3 region has the DNA TGTGCCAGCACCGGGTCCCAAGAGACCCAGTACTTC.

V is TRBV11-1 and J is TRBJ2-1; no clear D. The length of the CDR3 is 13 residues. CDR1 is SGHAT, CDR2 FQDESV, per germline (reference sequence). The germline V and J ends were trimmed by 5 bases and 4 bases, with 9 bases remaining between them. The CDR3 sequence is CASSAGRYNEQFF. The CDR3 nucleotides read TGTGCCAGCAGCGCTGGACGGTACAATGAGCAGTTCTTC.

The J gene is TRBJ2-7, the V gene TRBV4-1; D might be TRBD1 or TRBD2, each matching 6 bases. Germline CDR1 MGHRA, CDR2 YSYEKL. The CDR3 runs 17 residues. V was trimmed by 1 base and J by 0 bases, leaving 16 bases between them. The CDR3 sequence is CASSQGKGGTNSYEQYF. The CDR3 coding sequence is TGCGCCAGCAGCCAAGGAAAAGGCGGGACAAACTCCTACGAGCAGTACTTC.